The rows below give T cell receptor beta chains drawn from one sample of a study of shared clonotypes between healthy human individuals. Clones were sequenced by immunoSEQ multiplex PCR, and TCRdb holds only the in-frame ones, with some missing. The table has about 2.3 million clones, around 90% seen once. The sample was naive CD4+ T cells from PBMCs. These receptors were collected from a man aged 18 to 29 in good health. Some clones in this sample may be carry-over from other donors' samples. Each CDR3 is given with its conserved first and last residue. The D gene is left open where the match is weak. Clone size is given for some rows only: seen once, a few or many times, or a class if the clone is expanded.

v_call	j_call	d_call	clone_size	cdr3_nt	cdr3_aa
TRBV11-3	TRBJ1-1	NA	NA	TGTGCCAGCAGCTTAGAGCTGAACACTGAAGCTTTCTTT	CASSLELNTEAFF
TRBV4-1	TRBJ1-5	TRBD1	NA	TGCGCCAGCAGCCTTCGGGACAGGGGAATCCAGCCCCAGCATTTT	CASSLRDRGIQPQHF
TRBV7-6	TRBJ2-1	TRBD2	NA	TGTGCCAGCAGCGATGGGACTAGCGGGAGAGGGAATGAGCAGTTCTTC	CASSDGTSGRGNEQFF
TRBV5-1	TRBJ2-7	TRBD1	NA	TGCGCCAGCAGCTTAGCTCCAGGGGGCTCCTACGAGCAGTACTTC	CASSLAPGGSYEQYF
TRBV5-8	TRBJ2-7	NA	NA	TGTGCCAGCAGCTTGGGGGGACTCAAACTTTACGAGCAGTACTTC	CASSLGGLKLYEQYF
TRBV19	TRBJ1-1	NA	NA	TGTGCCAGTAGTCGTACAGGGAACACTGAAGCTTTCTTT	CASSRTGNTEAFF
TRBV4-2	TRBJ2-3	TRBD2	NA	TGTGCCAGCAACGCTGGCGGGGGGTTCACAGATACGCAGTATTTT	CASNAGGGFTDTQYF
TRBV28	TRBJ2-2	TRBD2	NA	TGTGCCAGCACCAAACTAGCGGGAGTCACCGGGGAGCTGTTTTTT	CASTKLAGVTGELFF
TRBV10-1	TRBJ2-7	TRBD1	NA	TGCGCCAGCAGTGAGCACAGGGGGCCATTCGAGTACGAGCAGTACTTC	CASSEHRGPFEYEQYF
TRBV9	TRBJ2-3	NA	NA	TGTGCCAGCAGCGTAGGAGGGGCCCTAATATCCACAGATACGCAGTATTTT	CASSVGGALISTDTQYF
TRBV5-1	TRBJ2-2	NA	NA	TGCGCCAGCAGCAGGCAGGGGGGCACCGGGGAGCTGTTTTTT	CASSRQGGTGELFF
TRBV27	TRBJ2-1	NA	NA	TGTGCCAGCAGCCTCCGATCCCGTGAGCAGTTCTTC	CASSLRSREQFF
TRBV11-3	TRBJ2-2	TRBD2	NA	TGTGCCAGCAGCACAGGACGGGAGGGCGGGGAGCTGTTTTTT	CASSTGREGGELFF
TRBV18	TRBJ1-1	TRBD1	once	TGTGCCAGCTCACCGGGACAGACTTCCAGGAACACTGAAGCTTTCTTT	CASSPGQTSRNTEAFF
TRBV6-1	TRBJ1-5	TRBD1	once	TGTGCCAGCAGTACTGGACAGGGGGCACTCCAGCCCCAGCATTTT	CASSTGQGALQPQHF
TRBV6-4	TRBJ2-1	NA	NA	TGTGCCAGCAGTGACCAACAAGGACCAACCGGCGAGCAGTTCTTC	CASSDQQGPTGEQFF
TRBV7-2	TRBJ1-5	NA	NA	TGTGCCAGCAGCTCTGGTACTGGCCTCTCACCCAATCAGCCCCAGCATTTT	CASSSGTGLSPNQPQHF
TRBV7-9	TRBJ2-1	TRBD1	once	TGTGCCAGCAGCCCGGGGACAGGCGAAGTCTACAATGAGCAGTTCTTC	CASSPGTGEVYNEQFF
TRBV29-1	TRBJ2-1	NA	NA	TGCAGCGTTGACAGCTCTCTGGGCAATGAGCAGTTCTTC	CSVDSSLGNEQFF
TRBV27	TRBJ2-7	TRBD2	NA	TGTGCCAGCAGACAAGGACTAGCGGGAGGAACCTACGAGCAGTACTTC	CASRQGLAGGTYEQYF
TRBV28	TRBJ1-1	NA	NA	TGTGCCAGCAGTCTAGGACAAGCGAACACTGAAGCTTTCTTT	CASSLGQANTEAFF
TRBV5-1	TRBJ2-2	NA	NA	TGCGCCAGCAGCTTGGTGTCAGCCTCGAACACCGGGGAGCTGTTTTTT	CASSLVSASNTGELFF
TRBV27	TRBJ2-7	NA	NA	TGTGCCAGCAGTTTAGTCCGGTTAGGTGCCTACGAGCAGTACTTC	CASSLVRLGAYEQYF
TRBV29-1	TRBJ2-3	NA	NA	TGCAGCGTTGAACCCTCTGCGGGTGCAGATACGCAGTATTTT	CSVEPSAGADTQYF
TRBV30	TRBJ2-7	NA	NA	TGTGCCTCCGCGCGGTTTTCATCCTACGAGCAGTACTTC	CASARFSSYEQYF
TRBV18	TRBJ2-1	NA	NA	TGTGCCAGCTCACCACCGAGCAGGGTCTCCTACAATGAGCAGTTCTTC	CASSPPSRVSYNEQFF
TRBV7-3	TRBJ1-2	NA	NA	TGTGCCAGCAGCTTAATGCCGGTTTCGGGCTACACCTTC	CASSLMPVSGYTF
TRBV19	TRBJ1-5	NA	NA	TGTGCCAGTAATCTCCTGGACAGTCTTTATCAGCCCCAGCATTTT	CASNLLDSLYQPQHF
TRBV25-1	TRBJ2-4	NA	once	TGTGCCAGCAGCGCTATAGCCAAAAACATTCAGTACTTC	CASSAIAKNIQYF
TRBV29-1	TRBJ2-7	TRBD2	NA	TGCAGCGTTGAAGTAAGCGGGAGGGCCTCTAGGGAGCAGTACTTC	CSVEVSGRASREQYF
TRBV5-1	TRBJ2-2	TRBD1	NA	TGCGCCAGCAGCCCGAGGACAGGGCTCCCCGGGGAGCTGTTTTTT	CASSPRTGLPGELFF
TRBV5-1	TRBJ2-7	NA	NA	TGCGCCAGCAGCTTGGTTCAGCGGGCCTCCTACGAGCAGTACTTC	CASSLVQRASYEQYF
TRBV14	TRBJ2-6	NA	NA	TGTGCCAGCAGCCAAGATTGGGCGCGTTCTGGGGCCAACGTCCTGACTTTC	CASSQDWARSGANVLTF
TRBV7-6	TRBJ1-2	TRBD1	NA	TGTGCCAGCAGCGTCGGACAGGCACAAACTGGGGGCTACACCTTC	CASSVGQAQTGGYTF
TRBV28	TRBJ2-5	NA	NA	TGTGCCAGCAGCCCGCCCGCGGGCTTCGAGACCCAGTACTTC	CASSPPAGFETQYF
TRBV29-1	TRBJ1-1	TRBD1	few	TGCAGCGTGACAGGGGACGGCACTGAAGCTTTCTTT	CSVTGDGTEAFF
TRBV30	TRBJ1-4	NA	NA	TGTGCCTGGAGTGGCCTAGTTAGTGAAAAACTGTTTTTT	CAWSGLVSEKLFF
TRBV7-3	TRBJ2-7	TRBD2	NA	TGTGCCAGCAGCTTAGTAGCCGGGGGGAGAGGCGAGCAGTACTTC	CASSLVAGGRGEQYF
TRBV7-9	TRBJ2-7	TRBD1	NA	TGTGCCAGCAGCCCCGGGACAGGCAGCCGTTGGCAGTACTTC	CASSPGTGSRWQYF
TRBV28	TRBJ1-5	TRBD1	NA	TGTGCCAGCAATACCCCTCCAGGGGGCAGGGTCGGTGGCAATCAGCCCCAGCATTTT	CASNTPPGGRVGGNQPQHF
TRBV6-1	TRBJ1-1	NA	NA	TGTGCCAGCAGGACAGGTTATATGAACACTGAAGCTTTCTTT	CASRTGYMNTEAFF
TRBV9	TRBJ2-5	NA	NA	TGTGCCAGCAGCGTAGGACGGGGAGAGACCCAGTACTTC	CASSVGRGETQYF
TRBV6-1	TRBJ1-3	TRBD1	NA	TGTGCCAGCAGGGACAGGGACTCTGGAAACACCATATATTTT	CASRDRDSGNTIYF
TRBV11-2	TRBJ1-3	NA	NA	TGTGCCAGCAGCTTAGCTCCCCCTGGAAACACCATATATTTT	CASSLAPPGNTIYF
TRBV14	TRBJ2-3	TRBD2	NA	TGTGCCAGCAGCCTTAGCGGGAGGGGCACAGATACGCAGTATTTT	CASSLSGRGTDTQYF
TRBV6-5	TRBJ1-2	TRBD1	NA	TGTGCCAGCACCTTAGACAGGGCATCCGGTGGCTACACCTTC	CASTLDRASGGYTF
TRBV2	TRBJ2-5	TRBD1	NA	TGTGCCAGCCTAAGGGACAGAGCCCAAGAGACCCAGTACTTC	CASLRDRAQETQYF
TRBV10-3	TRBJ2-6	NA	NA	TGTGCCATCAGTGCCATTAGAGGGTCTGGGGCCAACGTCCTGACTTTC	CAISAIRGSGANVLTF
TRBV29-1	TRBJ2-5	NA	NA	TGCAGCGTTGAAAATTTTCCCCTGCGGAGGGGTGAAGAGACCCAGTACTTC	CSVENFPLRRGEETQYF
TRBV7-7	TRBJ2-1	TRBD2	NA	TGTGCCAGCAGCTTAGTCCCTAGCGGGGCCCCTCGAGAGCAGTTCTTC	CASSLVPSGAPREQFF
TRBV28	TRBJ2-7	TRBD1	NA	TGTGCCAGCAGTCCCCACCGGGACAGGGGGCTCGAGCAGTACTTC	CASSPHRDRGLEQYF